Below, 30 T cell receptor beta chains from the same sample are listed, as sequenced in a study of blood T cell repertoires in COVID-19. Only in-frame clones appear in the TCRdb table, and some are missing; sequencing was by immunoSEQ multiplex PCR. This table has about 400,000 clones, approximately 88% appearing once. The sequencing input was PBMCs or T cells enriched from blood (not recorded which). These receptors were taken from a woman in her thirties or forties with acute COVID-19.

The chain has TRBV6-5 and TRBJ2-5; D possibly corresponds to TRBD1 (6 bases). V was cut by 1 base and J by 4 bases, with 13 bases left in between. The CDR3 runs to 15 residues. Germline V lookup: CDR1 MNHEY, CDR2 SVGAGI. DNA for the CDR3: TGTGCCAGCAGTTACTTGGGCAGGGGTACAGAGACCCAGTACTTC. Its translation is CASSYLGRGTETQYF.

This CDR3 is CASSIERTGYGYTF. The DNA of the CDR3 is TGTGCCAGTAGTATTGAGAGGACAGGGTATGGCTACACCTTC. This chain joins TRBV19 and TRBJ1-2; TRBD1 aligns across 8 bases. V dropped 3 bases and J dropped 5; count of bases not matched to a gene: 5. This CDR3 region has 14 residues. The germline gives CDR1 LNHDA, CDR2 SQIVND (reference sequence).

The chain recombines TRBV3-1 (or the pseudogene TRBV3-2) with TRBJ2-1; 7 bases line up with TRBD2. Germline loops: CDR1 LGHDT, CDR2 YNNKEL (reference sequence). V dropped 4 bases and J dropped 5; count of bases not matched to a gene: 8. This CDR3 region has 15 residues. Written as DNA, the CDR3 is TGTGCCAGCAGCCGGCCGGGACTACACGACAATGAGCAGTTCTTC. Residues: CASSRPGLHDNEQFF.

The chain couples TRBV19 to TRBJ1-5, with 10 bases matching TRBD1. Germline V gene data show CDR1 as LNHDA and CDR2 as SQIVND (reference sequence). V lost 4 bases to trimming and J lost 7 bases; unmatched junction nucleotides: 1. The CDR3 length is 13 residues. CDR3 residues: CASSRDRGQPQHF. CDR3 sequence (DNA): TGTGCCAGTAGTAGGGACAGGGGCCAGCCCCAGCATTTT.

J is TRBJ2-1 and V is TRBV6-1; TRBD2 aligns across 13 bases. The CDR3 sequence is 17 residues long. In germline, CDR1 is MNHNS, CDR2 SASEGT. V lost 1 base, J lost 4 bases, and 4 bases stayed unmatched. The CDR3 loop is CASSEGPGLAGYNEQFF. The DNA of the CDR3 is TGTGCCAGCAGTGAAGGACCGGGACTAGCGGGGTACAATGAGCAGTTCTTC.

The sample holds one count of this clone. As DNA, the CDR3 is TGTGCCACCGACCCACAGGGGTATGGCTACACCTTC. This gives the protein CATDPQGYGYTF. The V gene is TRBV2, the J gene TRBJ1-2; 7 bases line up with TRBD1. Trimming cost V 10 bases and J 5 bases; bases outside gene matches: 7. The CDR3 totals 12 residues. CDR1 is SNHLY and CDR2 is FYNNEI in the germline V gene.

This clone was seen once. The chain links TRBV18 to TRBJ2-3, with a weak D call TRBD2 (5 bases). The germline V and J ends were trimmed by 6 bases and 3 bases, with 13 bases remaining between them. This CDR3 is 14 amino acids long. Per the germline V gene, CDR1 is KGHSH and CDR2 is LQKENI. The CDR3 nucleotides read TGTGCCAGCTCTCCGCTTCCGGGGACAGATACGCAGTATTTT. Translating it yields CASSPLPGTDTQYF.

This sequence joins TRBV6-6 and TRBJ2-3, with a tentative D call TRBD2 (6 bases). V lost 4 bases, J lost 3 bases, and 14 bases lay in between. The CDR3 consists of 15 residues. Germline CDR1 MNHNY, CDR2 SVGAGI (reference sequence). CDR3 in DNA: TGTGCCAGCAGTTCACGGGAGTCGATAACAGATACGCAGTATTTT. Translation gives CASSSRESITDTQYF.

The J gene is TRBJ2-3, the V gene TRBV12-3 or TRBV12-4; no clear D gene. Trimming took off 7 bases at V and 1 base at J, with 9 bases between the two ends. The CDR3 contains 13 residues. The CDR3 nucleotides are TGTGCCAGCACTTTTTCTGGCACAGATACGCAGTATTTT. Translating it yields CASTFSGTDTQYF.

As to this clone: The junction shows a germline mismatch at one end, possibly a read error. The chain joins TRBV3-1 (or the pseudogene TRBV3-2) to TRBJ2-7, with 9 bases that match TRBD2. The CDR3 is 14 amino acids. CDR1 is LGHDT, CDR2 YNNKEL, per germline (reference sequence). The CDR3 DNA reads TGTGCCAGCAGTCAAGCGGGGGGCAGGGTCGAGCAGTACTTC. It is translated as CASSQAGGRVEQYF.

A few counts support this clone. The sample has other DNA sequences that encode this CDR3 too. V and J are TRBV18 and TRBJ1-1, with a possible D match to TRBD1 (5 bases). CDR1 KGHSH and CDR2 LQKENI come from the germline V gene. Trimming took 3 bases from V and 1 from J, leaving 6 bases between them. The CDR3 runs 13 residues. In DNA, the CDR3 is TGTGCCAGCTCACCCCAGGGGAACACTGAAGCTTTCTTT. Protein: CASSPQGNTEAFF.

This clone occurred once. At the DNA level, this CDR3 is encoded by other sequences in the same sample as well. V is TRBV7-9 and J is TRBJ1-5; D perhaps matches TRBD1 (5 bases). The CDR3 covers 14 residues. Germline V gene data show CDR1 as SEHNR and CDR2 as FQNEAQ (reference sequence). The V and J ends lost 3 bases and 6 bases respectively, with 12 bases between them. DNA for the CDR3: TGTGCCAGCAGCTTGGGGGGACTCGGTCAGCCCCAGCATTTT. Amino acid sequence: CASSLGGLGQPQHF.

The rearrangement uses TRBV5-1 and TRBJ1-3; D perhaps matches TRBD1 (6 bases). V lost 0 bases and J lost 0, with 10 bases in between. The CDR3 extends over 16 amino acids. Germline CDR1 and CDR2: SGHRS and YFSETQ. This CDR3 is CASSLGDMNSGNTIYF. In DNA form, the CDR3 reads TGCGCCAGCAGCTTGGGGGACATGAACTCTGGAAACACCATATATTTT.

For this clone: The identical CDR3 is also encoded by other nucleotide sequences in the sample. V usage is TRBV5-1 and J usage is TRBJ1-4, with 7 bases aligning to TRBD1. V was clipped by 3 bases and J by 8 bases; unmatched bases: 10. Germline values: CDR1 SGHRS, CDR2 YFSETQ. This CDR3 spans 15 amino acids. The DNA for the CDR3 is TGCGCCAGCAGCTCCGCCGGGACAGCGAACGAAAAACTGTTTTTT. Its translation is CASSSAGTANEKLFF.

This clone was seen only once. The gene calls are TRBV29-1 and TRBJ1-2; 8 positions match TRBD1. V gave up 7 bases and J gave up 7 bases; unmatched junction bases: 14. This CDR3 comprises 14 residues. CDR1 is SQVTM and CDR2 is ANQGSEA in the germline V gene. CDR3 loop: CSAGGDRSSRGYTF. The CDR3 DNA follows: TGCAGCGCTGGGGGGGACAGGTCGTCTCGTGGCTACACCTTC.

The V call is TRBV11-2, the J call TRBJ2-1; 12 nucleotides line up with TRBD2. Germline trimming cut 6 bases from V and 4 bases from J; bases unmatched to any gene: 4. Germline-derived CDR1 and CDR2 are SGHAT and FQNNGV. The CDR3 totals 15 residues. The CDR3 spells CASSPTSGGYNEQFF. CDR3 DNA sequence: TGTGCCAGCAGTCCGACTAGCGGGGGATACAATGAGCAGTTCTTC.

Regarding this clone: Its ends do not fully match the called genes, so a read error is possible. The J gene is TRBJ1-2, the V gene TRBV19; D remains unclear. Germline CDR1 LNHDA, CDR2 SQIVND (reference sequence). The CDR3 is made up of 13 amino acids. CDR3 amino acids: CASRTERSYGYTF. The DNA of the CDR3 is TGTGCTAGTAGGACGGAGAGGAGCTATGGCTACACCTTC.

The chain recombines TRBV7-9 with TRBJ1-6; the D gene is possibly TRBD1 (6 bases). CDR3 length equals 14 residues. Trimming took 1 base from V and 8 from J, leaving 9 bases between them. Germline assignment: CDR1 SEHNR and CDR2 FQNEAQ (reference sequence). CDR3 sequence reads: CASSLEYRDSPLHF. In nucleotides, the CDR3 is TGTGCCAGCAGCTTAGAGTACAGGGATTCACCCCTCCACTTT.

V usage is TRBV15 and J usage is TRBJ2-7; 7 nucleotides align to TRBD1. V lost 5 bases to trimming and J lost 6 bases; unmatched junction nucleotides: 7. CDR1 is LNHNV, CDR2 YYDKDF, per germline (reference sequence). The CDR3 loop spans 13 amino acids. CDR3 region: CATSRDRPFEQYF. CDR3 sequence (DNA): TGTGCCACCAGCCGGGACAGACCCTTCGAGCAGTACTTC. Together with reference TRBV15 and TRBJ2-7, the CDR3 gives the full variable domain: DAMVIQNPRYQVTQFGKPVTLSCSQTLNHNVMYWYQQKSSQAPKLLFHYYDKDFNNEADTPDNFQSRRPNTSFCFLDIRSPGLGDTAMYLCATSRDRPFEQYFGPGTRLTVT.

This clone was observed a single time. The chain combines TRBV4-2 with TRBJ1-2; D gene ambiguous. Per germline, CDR1 LGHNA and CDR2 YNFKEQ. Trimming took 0 bases from V and 0 from J, leaving 11 bases between them. This CDR3 region has 16 residues. CDR3 DNA: TGTGCCAGCAGCCAAGATAGTGGCAGGCCTAACTATGGCTACACCTTC. This sequence encodes CASSQDSGRPNYGYTF.

The chain recombines TRBV29-1 with TRBJ1-2; TRBD1 agrees at 9 bases. CDR1 and CDR2 (germline): SQVTM, ANQGSEA. The CDR3 contains 13 residues. The J segment lost 3 bases and the V segment lost 5 bases, leaving 4 bases of the junction unmatched. DNA for the CDR3: TGCAGCGTTCAAAGGACAGGGGACTATGGCTACACCTTC. This translates into CSVQRTGDYGYTF.

V and J are TRBV6-4 and TRBJ2-2, with TRBD2 as a possible D gene (5 bases). V was cut by 7 bases and J by 5 bases, with 8 bases left in between. Germline loops: CDR1 MRHNA, CDR2 SNTAGT. There are 12 residues in the CDR3. The CDR3 region has the DNA TGTGCCAGCAAAGGACTTACCGGGGAGCTGTTTTTT. It specifies CASKGLTGELFF.

The chain employs TRBV24-1 and TRBJ1-2; 9 bases map to TRBD1. V gave up 3 bases and J gave up 4 bases; unmatched junction bases: 8. Germline CDR1 reads KGHDR; CDR2 reads SFDVKD. This CDR3 spans 16 amino acids. CDR3 region: CATSDTRRTGVYGYTF. The CDR3 DNA reads TGTGCCACCAGTGATACTCGTAGGACAGGGGTCTATGGCTACACCTTC.

The chain couples TRBV6-5 to TRBJ1-1; the match to TRBD1 covers 10 bases. Per germline, CDR1 MNHEY and CDR2 SVGAGI. CDR3 length: 15 residues. J lost 5 bases, V lost 0 bases, and 3 bases had no gene match. Here the CDR3 reads CASSYSRTGGTEAFF. CDR3 nucleotide sequence: TGTGCCAGCAGTTACTCTAGGACAGGGGGGACTGAAGCTTTCTTT.

The chain employs TRBV6-5 and TRBJ1-4; no firm D call. Per germline, CDR1 MNHEY and CDR2 SVGAGI. V was clipped by 5 bases and J by 7 bases, with 8 bases between them. This CDR3 region has 12 residues. In nucleotides, the CDR3 is TGTGCCAGCAGTCAAACGGGTGAAAAACTGTTTTTT. Amino acids: CASSQTGEKLFF.

The chain links TRBV7-9 to TRBJ1-1, with a weak D call TRBD1 (6 bases). The V end lost 6 bases, the J end lost 8 bases, and 13 bases lay between the germline ends. This CDR3 contains 12 residues. Germline assignment: CDR1 SEHNR and CDR2 FQNEAQ (reference sequence). Here the CDR3 DNA reads TGTGCCAGCAGACGGGACACCGAAGAAGCTTTCTTT. Its translation: CASRRDTEEAFF.

The chain couples TRBV30 to TRBJ2-5; 12 bases align to TRBD2. Germline CDR1 reads GTSNPN; CDR2 reads SVGIG (reference sequence). J was trimmed by 2 bases and V by 8 bases; bases with no gene match: 6. CDR3 length: 14 residues. The CDR3 DNA is TGTGCCGGGAATGGACTAGCGGGGCAAGAGACCCAGTACTTC. Translation: CAGNGLAGQETQYF.

The chain employs TRBV19 and TRBJ1-2, with 8 bases identical to TRBD1. The CDR3 consists of 13 residues. Germline V gives CDR1 LNHDA, CDR2 SQIVND (reference sequence). Trimming removed 7 bases from V and 7 bases from J; junction bases left unmatched: 8. This CDR3 reads CASNPGQDSGYTF. Here the CDR3 DNA reads TGTGCCAGTAACCCGGGACAGGACTCTGGCTACACCTTC.

The J gene is TRBJ2-2, the V gene TRBV24-1; 9 positions agree with TRBD2. Germline CDR1 KGHDR, CDR2 SFDVKD. Trimming cost V 3 bases and J 3 bases; bases outside gene matches: 4. CDR3 length: 16 residues. The CDR3 DNA follows: TGTGCCACCAGTGATCCCACTAGCGGGCACACCGGGGAGCTGTTTTTT. Translating gives CATSDPTSGHTGELFF.

The chain uses TRBV11-2 and TRBJ2-4; perhaps TRBD2 as D (5 bases). Per the germline V gene, CDR1 is SGHAT and CDR2 is FQNNGV. The CDR3 sequence is 12 residues long. V was shortened by 5 bases and J by 7 bases, with 9 bases between the two germline ends. DNA of the CDR3: TGTGCCAGCAGCCCGGACTGGAACATTCAGTACTTC. This gives the protein CASSPDWNIQYF.